The T cell receptor beta chain described here comes from a study of T cells after yellow fever vaccination. The germline CDR1 and CDR2 sequences are SGHAT and FQNNGV. The CDR3 loop spans 15 amino acids. V was pared by 5 bases and J by 7 bases, with 17 bases between. This clonotype has a handful of counts. TCRdb itself ran the 5' RACE reads through MiXCR, one entry per CDR3 protein. The repertoire holds hundreds of thousands of distinct CDR3 sequences, around 20% seen once, with roughly a sixth in the top ten. The clonotype comes from a man in his late teens or twenties who received the YFV17D yellow fever vaccine. V and J are TRBV11-2 and TRBJ2-2; a possible D gene is TRBD2 (7 bases). Material: PBMCs, obtained before the yellow fever booster vaccination. The CDR3 DNA follows: TGTGCCAGCAGCCACGTACTGGGAGGGGGCGGGGAGCTGTTTTTT. Amino acid sequence: CASSHVLGGGGELFF.